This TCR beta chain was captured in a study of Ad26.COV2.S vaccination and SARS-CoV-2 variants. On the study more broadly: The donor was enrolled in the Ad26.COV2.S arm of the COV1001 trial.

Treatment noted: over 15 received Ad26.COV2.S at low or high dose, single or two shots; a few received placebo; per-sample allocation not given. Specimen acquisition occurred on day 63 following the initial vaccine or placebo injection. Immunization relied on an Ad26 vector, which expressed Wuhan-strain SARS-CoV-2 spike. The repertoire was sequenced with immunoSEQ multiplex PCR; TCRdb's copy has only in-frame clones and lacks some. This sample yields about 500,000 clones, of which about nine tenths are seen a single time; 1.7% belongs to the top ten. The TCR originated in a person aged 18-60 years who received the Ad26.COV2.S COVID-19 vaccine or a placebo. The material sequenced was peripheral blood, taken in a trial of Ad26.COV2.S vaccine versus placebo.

For the CDR3, the DNA is TGTGCCAGTAGAAGGACAGGGGTCGATAGCAATGAGCAGTTCTTC. Encoded protein: CASRRTGVDSNEQFF. The chain carries TRBV19 and TRBJ2-1, with 9 bases aligning to TRBD1. Germline V gives CDR1 LNHDA, CDR2 SQIVND (reference sequence). The CDR3 has 15 amino acids. Trimming removed 6 bases from V and 6 bases from J; junction bases left unmatched: 9. The entire variable domain, with the rest obtained from reference TRBV19 and TRBJ2-1, is as follows: DGGITQSPKYLFRKEGQNVTLSCEQNLNHDAMYWYRQDPGQGLRLIYYSQIVNDFQKGDIAEGYSVSREKKESFPLTVTSAQKNPTAFYLCASRRTGVDSNEQFFGPGTRLTVL.